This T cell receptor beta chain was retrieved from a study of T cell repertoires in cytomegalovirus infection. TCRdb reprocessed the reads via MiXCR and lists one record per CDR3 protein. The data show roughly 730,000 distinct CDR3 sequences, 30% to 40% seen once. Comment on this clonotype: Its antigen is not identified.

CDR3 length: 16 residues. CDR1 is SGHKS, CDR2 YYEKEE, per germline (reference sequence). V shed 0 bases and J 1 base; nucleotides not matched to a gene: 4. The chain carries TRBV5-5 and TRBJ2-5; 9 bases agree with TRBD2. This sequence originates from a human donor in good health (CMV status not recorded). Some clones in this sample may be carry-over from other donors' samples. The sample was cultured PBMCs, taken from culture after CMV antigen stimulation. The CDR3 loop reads CASSLASGISQETQYF. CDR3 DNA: TGTGCCAGCAGCTTGGCTAGCGGGATTAGCCAAGAGACCCAGTACTTC.